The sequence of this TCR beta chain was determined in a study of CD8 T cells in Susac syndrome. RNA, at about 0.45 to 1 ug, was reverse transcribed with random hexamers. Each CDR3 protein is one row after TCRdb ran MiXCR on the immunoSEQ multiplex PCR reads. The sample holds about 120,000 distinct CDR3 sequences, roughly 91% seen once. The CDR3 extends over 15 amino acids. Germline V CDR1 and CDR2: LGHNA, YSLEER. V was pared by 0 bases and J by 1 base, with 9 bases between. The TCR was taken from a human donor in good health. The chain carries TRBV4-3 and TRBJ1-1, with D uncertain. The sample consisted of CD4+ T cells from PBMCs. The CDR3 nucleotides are TGCGCCAGCAGCCAAGAAGAGGGCAGGAACACTGAAGCTTTCTTT. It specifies CASSQEEGRNTEAFF.